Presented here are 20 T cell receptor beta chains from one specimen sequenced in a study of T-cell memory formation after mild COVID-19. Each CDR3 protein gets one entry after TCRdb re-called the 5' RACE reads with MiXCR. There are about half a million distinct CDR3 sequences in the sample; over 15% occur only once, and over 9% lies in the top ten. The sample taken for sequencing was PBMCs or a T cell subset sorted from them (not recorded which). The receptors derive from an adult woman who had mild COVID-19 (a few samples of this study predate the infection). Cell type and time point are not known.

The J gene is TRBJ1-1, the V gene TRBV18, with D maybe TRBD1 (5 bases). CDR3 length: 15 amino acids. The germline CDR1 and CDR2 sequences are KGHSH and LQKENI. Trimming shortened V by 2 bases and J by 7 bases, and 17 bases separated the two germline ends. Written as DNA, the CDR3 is TGTGCCAGCTCACCAGGCCTGGGGCAGGCGAGTGAAGCTTTCTTT. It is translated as CASSPGLGQASEAFF.

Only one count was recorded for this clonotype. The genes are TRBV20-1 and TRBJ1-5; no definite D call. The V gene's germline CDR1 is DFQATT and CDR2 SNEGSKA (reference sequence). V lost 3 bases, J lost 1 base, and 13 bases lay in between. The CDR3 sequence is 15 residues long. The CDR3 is CSASSSGVSNQPQHF. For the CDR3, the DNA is TGCAGTGCTAGTTCCTCAGGCGTCAGCAATCAGCCCCAGCATTTT.

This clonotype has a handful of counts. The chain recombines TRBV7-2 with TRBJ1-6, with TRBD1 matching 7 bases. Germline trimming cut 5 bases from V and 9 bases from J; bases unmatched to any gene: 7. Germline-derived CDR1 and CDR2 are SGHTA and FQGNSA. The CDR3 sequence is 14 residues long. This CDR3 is CASSNRQGGSPLHF. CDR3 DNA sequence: TGTGCCAGCAGCAACCGACAGGGAGGTTCACCCCTCCACTTT.

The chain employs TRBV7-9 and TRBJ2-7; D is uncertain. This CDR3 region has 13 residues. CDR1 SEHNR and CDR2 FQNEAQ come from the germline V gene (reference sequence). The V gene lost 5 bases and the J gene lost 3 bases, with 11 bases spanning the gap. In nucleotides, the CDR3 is TGTGCCAGCAGCCCAACGACAATCTACGAGCAGTACTTC. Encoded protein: CASSPTTIYEQYF. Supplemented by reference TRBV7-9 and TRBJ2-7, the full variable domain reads DTGVSQNPRHKITKRGQNVTFRCDPISEHNRLYWYRQTLGQGPEFLTYFQNEAQLEKSRLLSDRFSAERPKGSFSTLEIQRTEQGDSAMYLCASSPTTIYEQYFGPGTRLTVT.

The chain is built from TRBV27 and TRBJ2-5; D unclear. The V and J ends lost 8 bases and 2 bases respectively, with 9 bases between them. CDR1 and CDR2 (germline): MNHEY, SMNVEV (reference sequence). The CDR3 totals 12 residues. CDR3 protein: CASGNRQETQYF. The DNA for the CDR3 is TGTGCCAGCGGCAACCGACAAGAGACCCAGTACTTC.

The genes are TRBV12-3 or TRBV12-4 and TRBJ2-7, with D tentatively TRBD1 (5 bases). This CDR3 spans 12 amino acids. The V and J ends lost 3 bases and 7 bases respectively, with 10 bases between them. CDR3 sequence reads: CASSLHRREQYF. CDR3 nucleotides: TGTGCCAGCAGTTTGCACAGGCGGGAGCAGTACTTC.

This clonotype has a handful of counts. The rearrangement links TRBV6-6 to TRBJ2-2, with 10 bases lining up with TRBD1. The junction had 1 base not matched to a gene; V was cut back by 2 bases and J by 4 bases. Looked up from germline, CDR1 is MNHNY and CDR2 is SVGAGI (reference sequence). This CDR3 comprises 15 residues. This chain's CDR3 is CASSYDRGRTGELFF. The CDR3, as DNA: TGTGCCAGCAGTTACGACAGGGGGCGCACCGGGGAGCTGTTTTTT.

CDR3 loop: CASSPRETVREEAFF. CDR3 coding DNA: TGTGCCAGCAGCCCCCGGGAGACTGTGAGGGAGGAAGCTTTCTTT. The chain uses TRBV7-9 and TRBJ1-1; D unresolved. The CDR3 has 15 amino acids. V was shortened by 5 bases and J by 8 bases, with 21 bases between the two germline ends. Per the germline V gene, CDR1 is SEHNR and CDR2 is FQNEAQ (reference sequence). Supplemented by reference TRBV7-9 and TRBJ1-1, the full variable domain reads DTGVSQNPRHKITKRGQNVTFRCDPISEHNRLYWYRQTLGQGPEFLTYFQNEAQLEKSRLLSDRFSAERPKGSFSTLEIQRTEQGDSAMYLCASSPRETVREEAFFGQGTRLTVV.

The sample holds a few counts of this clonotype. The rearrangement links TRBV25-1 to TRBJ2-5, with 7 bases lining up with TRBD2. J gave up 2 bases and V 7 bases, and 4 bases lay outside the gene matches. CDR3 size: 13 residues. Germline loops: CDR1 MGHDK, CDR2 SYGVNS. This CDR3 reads CASTSGGQETQYF. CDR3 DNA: TGTGCCAGCACCTCGGGGGGTCAAGAGACCCAGTACTTC.

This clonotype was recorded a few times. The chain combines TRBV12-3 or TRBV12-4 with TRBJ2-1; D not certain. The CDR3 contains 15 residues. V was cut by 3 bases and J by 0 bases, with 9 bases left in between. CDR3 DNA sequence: TGTGCCAGCAGTTTTATGTTCGGCTCCTACAATGAGCAGTTCTTC. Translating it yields CASSFMFGSYNEQFF.

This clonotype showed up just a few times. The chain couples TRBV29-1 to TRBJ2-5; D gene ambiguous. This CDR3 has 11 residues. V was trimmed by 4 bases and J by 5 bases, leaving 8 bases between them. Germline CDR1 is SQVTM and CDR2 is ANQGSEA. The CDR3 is CSVGGWETQYF. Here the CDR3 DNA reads TGCAGCGTTGGTGGGTGGGAGACCCAGTACTTC.

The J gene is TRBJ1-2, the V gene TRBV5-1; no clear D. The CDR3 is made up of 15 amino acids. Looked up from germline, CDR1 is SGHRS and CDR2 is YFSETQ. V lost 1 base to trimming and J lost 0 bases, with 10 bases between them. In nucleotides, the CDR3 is TGCGCCAGCAGCTTGACAGATCCTACTAACTATGGCTACACCTTC. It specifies CASSLTDPTNYGYTF.

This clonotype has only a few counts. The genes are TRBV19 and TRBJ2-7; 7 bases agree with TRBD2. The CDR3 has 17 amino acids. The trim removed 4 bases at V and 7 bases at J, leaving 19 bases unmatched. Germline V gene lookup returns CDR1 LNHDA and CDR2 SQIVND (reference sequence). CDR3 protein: CASSTIPRLAEGLEQYF. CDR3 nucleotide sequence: TGTGCCAGTAGTACCATCCCCCGGCTAGCGGAAGGCCTAGAGCAGTACTTC.

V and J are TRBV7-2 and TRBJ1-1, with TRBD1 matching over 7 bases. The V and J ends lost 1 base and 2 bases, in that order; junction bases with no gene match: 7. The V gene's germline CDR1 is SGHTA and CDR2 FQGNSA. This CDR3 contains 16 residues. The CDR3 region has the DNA TGTGCCAGCAGCTTAGTAGGTGGAGGGGGCAACACTGAAGCTTTCTTT. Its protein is CASSLVGGGGNTEAFF.

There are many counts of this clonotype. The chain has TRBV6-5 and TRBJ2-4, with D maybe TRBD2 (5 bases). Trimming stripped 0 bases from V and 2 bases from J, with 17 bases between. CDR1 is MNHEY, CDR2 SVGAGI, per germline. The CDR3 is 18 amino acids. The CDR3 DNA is TGTGCCAGCAGTTACTCTGGTCCGTACGAGGGAACCAAAAACATTCAGTACTTC. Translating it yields CASSYSGPYEGTKNIQYF.

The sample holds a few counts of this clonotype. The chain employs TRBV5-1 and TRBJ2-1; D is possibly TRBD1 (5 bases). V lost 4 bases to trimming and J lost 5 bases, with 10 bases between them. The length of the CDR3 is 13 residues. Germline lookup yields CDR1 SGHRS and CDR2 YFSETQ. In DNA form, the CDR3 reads TGCGCCAGCAGCCCCCTAGGGGACAATGAGCAGTTCTTC. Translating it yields CASSPLGDNEQFF.

Here the CDR3 DNA reads TGCAGCGCCGGGACGAAGGACTACGAGCAGTACTTC. Translation gives CSAGTKDYEQYF. The V gene is TRBV29-1, the J gene TRBJ2-7; D tentatively reads TRBD1 or TRBD2 (5 bases each). The CDR3 length is 12 residues. Trimming took off 7 bases at V and 3 bases at J, with 13 bases between the two ends. Germline lookup yields CDR1 SQVTM and CDR2 ANQGSEA.

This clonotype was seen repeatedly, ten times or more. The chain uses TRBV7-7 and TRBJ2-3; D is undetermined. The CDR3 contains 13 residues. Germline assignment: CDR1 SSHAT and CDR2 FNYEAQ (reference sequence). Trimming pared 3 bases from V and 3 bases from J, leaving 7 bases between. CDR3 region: CASSFTPTDTQYF. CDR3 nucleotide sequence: TGTGCCAGCAGCTTCACTCCGACAGATACGCAGTATTTT.

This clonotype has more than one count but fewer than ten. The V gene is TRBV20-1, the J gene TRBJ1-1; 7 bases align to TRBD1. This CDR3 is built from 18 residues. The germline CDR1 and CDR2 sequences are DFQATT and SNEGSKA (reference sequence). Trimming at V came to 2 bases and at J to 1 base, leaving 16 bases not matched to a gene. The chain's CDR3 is CSARPPTTYRGRNTEAFF. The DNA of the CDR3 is TGCAGTGCTAGACCGCCGACTACGTACAGGGGAAGGAACACTGAAGCTTTCTTT.

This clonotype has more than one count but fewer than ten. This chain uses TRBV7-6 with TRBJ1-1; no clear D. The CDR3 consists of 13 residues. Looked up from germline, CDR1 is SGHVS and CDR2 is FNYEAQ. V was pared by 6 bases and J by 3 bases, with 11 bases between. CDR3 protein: CASREGLDTEAFF. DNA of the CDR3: TGTGCCAGCAGGGAAGGGCTGGACACTGAAGCTTTCTTT.